What follows are 8 T cell receptor beta chains derived from one specimen sequenced in a study of OX40 agonist ivuxolimab in advanced cancers. Clones were read by immunoSEQ multiplex PCR, and TCRdb kept only the in-frame ones, dropping some. Of about 69,000 clones listed, approximately 90% are singletons. Sequenced material: CD4+ or CD8+ T cells sorted from blood, taken in a trial of the OX40 agonist ivuxolimab. Receptors originate from an adult with an advanced solid tumor such as melanoma, head and neck, liver or kidney cancer.

This clone was seen a single time. The V gene is TRBV19, the J gene TRBJ2-3; D ambiguous. The V gene's germline CDR1 is LNHDA and CDR2 SQIVND (reference sequence). With 6 bases removed from V and 2 bases from J, the gap between germline ends came to 15 bases. CDR3 length equals 15 residues. The CDR3 DNA sequence: TGTGCCAGTAGGCGTACCCCTACCTCCACAGATACGCAGTATTTT. Protein product: CASRRTPTSTDTQYF.

This clone was observed once. The chain carries TRBV4-1 and TRBJ2-1; possible D gene TRBD2, 5 bases. V lost 4 bases, J lost 3 bases, and 16 bases lay in between. CDR1 is MGHRA, CDR2 YSYEKL, per germline. CDR3 length equals 16 residues. CDR3 protein: CASSRGEGGLYNEQFF. The DNA for the CDR3 is TGCGCCAGCAGCCGTGGTGAGGGCGGCCTCTACAATGAGCAGTTCTTC.

CDR3 DNA sequence: TGTGCCAGCAGTGAAGGACAGAACACTGAAGCTTTCTTT. Its translation is CASSEGQNTEAFF. The chain employs TRBV6-1 and TRBJ1-1; no definite D call. CDR1 MNHNS and CDR2 SASEGT come from the germline V gene. Trimming removed 1 base at V and 1 base at J, with 4 bases between. The CDR3 extends over 13 amino acids.

V gene TRBV14 combines with J gene TRBJ2-1; TRBD2 aligns across 7 bases. CDR3 size: 17 residues. Germline-derived CDR1 and CDR2 are SGHDN and FVKESK. The J segment lost 6 bases and the V segment lost 2 bases, leaving 13 bases of the junction unmatched. CDR3 nucleotide sequence: TGTGCCAGCAGCCAATCCCTTCTAGCGGTTCTTCGCAATGAGCAGTTCTTC. Its translation is CASSQSLLAVLRNEQFF.

The gene calls are TRBV19 and TRBJ1-3, with 8 bases lining up with TRBD1. The CDR3 loop spans 17 amino acids. After removal of 6 bases from V and 0 bases from J, the junction contained 10 bases not matched to a gene. CDR1 is LNHDA, CDR2 SQIVND, per germline (reference sequence). The CDR3 region has the DNA TGTGCCAGTAGCCGAGACGGACAGGGAGCCTCTGGAAACACCATATATTTT. Protein sequence: CASSRDGQGASGNTIYF.

The chain links TRBV28 to TRBJ1-1; no clear D gene. Trimming took 6 bases from V and 6 from J, leaving 11 bases between them. The CDR3 loop spans 12 amino acids. CDR1 and CDR2 (germline): MDHEN, SYDVKM. CDR3: CASSHERAEAFF. Here the CDR3 DNA reads TGTGCCAGCAGCCACGAGCGCGCTGAAGCTTTCTTT.

The CDR3 coding sequence is TGCGCCAGCAGCCTCGGGACAAACACTGAAGCTTTCTTT. This sequence encodes CASSLGTNTEAFF. The V gene is TRBV5-1, the J gene TRBJ1-1; weak D call: TRBD1 (6 bases). The CDR3 spans 13 residues. Looked up from germline, CDR1 is SGHRS and CDR2 is YFSETQ. V dropped 4 bases and J dropped 2 bases, with 9 bases sitting between them.

This chain connects TRBV11-2 to TRBJ1-5; D remains unclear. Germline values: CDR1 SGHAT, CDR2 FQNNGV. Trimming removed 0 bases from V and 1 base from J, with 4 bases in between. The CDR3 has 14 amino acids. The CDR3 loop reads CASSLDWSNQPQHF. CDR3 DNA sequence: TGTGCCAGCAGCTTAGATTGGAGCAATCAGCCCCAGCATTTT.